By its share, the clone carrying this TCR beta chain is medium-sized. Antigen unknown. Amplification of TRBV12-4/TRBJ1-2 clonotypes used adaptor-ligated barcode primers. TCRdb ran MiXCR on the multiplex PCR reads and lists one entry per CDR3 protein. The profile covers around 2,000 distinct CDR3 sequences, with approximately 0.97% appearing a single time and roughly a sixth taken by the ten largest. CDR3 length: 14 residues. Trimming took 1 base from V and 4 from J, leaving 10 bases between them. Tregs were sorted as CD4+CD25+CD127-/low cells. Study results and caveats: The TCR gene usage of tumor memory CD4+ T cells clustered together with blood and lymph node memory CD4+ cells and with lymph node naive CD4+ cells.

The sequenced sample consisted of tumor-infiltrating Tregs sorted from the breast tumor. The source is a female donor with breast cancer. The genes are TRBV12-3 or TRBV12-4 and TRBJ1-2; no definite D call. CDR3 protein: CASSLVRVIYGYTF. CDR3 bases: TGTGCCAGCAGTTTAGTGCGGGTGATCTATGGCTACACCTTC.